These 31 T cell receptor beta chains share one sample of origin, sequenced in a study of blood T cell repertoires in COVID-19. Clones were sequenced by immunoSEQ multiplex PCR, and TCRdb holds only the in-frame ones, with some missing. The sample has hundreds of thousands of clones, about 90% seen once; the top ten hold 6% to 9%. Sequenced: peripheral blood. The origin of the receptors is a man in his fifties or sixties who had recovered from COVID-19.

The V and J genes are TRBV28 and TRBJ1-5; D is ambiguous. This CDR3 region has 14 residues. V lost 2 bases and J lost 7, with 12 bases in between. CDR1 is MDHEN and CDR2 is SYDVKM in the germline V gene. The CDR3 nucleotides are TGTGCCAGCAGTTTACCCCCGGCGGGCCAGCCCCAGCATTTT. This codes for CASSLPPAGQPQHF.

The chain carries TRBV9 and TRBJ2-3; TRBD2 matches at 13 bases. Germline lookup yields CDR1 SGDLS and CDR2 YYNGEE. The ends lost 2 bases at V and 5 bases at J; junction bases unmatched: 5. CDR3 length: 16 amino acids. DNA for the CDR3: TGTGCCAGCAGCGTGACTAGCGGGGGGTCGGTAGATACGCAGTATTTT. Its protein is CASSVTSGGSVDTQYF.

The genes are TRBV5-4 and TRBJ1-2, with D unresolved. V lost 3 bases to trimming and J lost 5 bases, with 11 bases between them. Per germline, CDR1 SGHNT and CDR2 YYREEE (reference sequence). This CDR3 comprises 13 residues. CDR3 coding DNA: TGTGCCAGCAGCTCGTCCGGGATTTATGGCTACACCTTC. Protein: CASSSSGIYGYTF.

The V gene is TRBV30, the J gene TRBJ2-7; the D gene is possibly TRBD1 (5 bases). In germline, CDR1 is GTSNPN, CDR2 SVGIG (reference sequence). There are 14 residues in the CDR3. V was trimmed by 3 bases and J by 5 bases, leaving 17 bases between them. The CDR3, as DNA: TGTGCCTGGAGCCGGAAGGGCAGGGTGGACGAGCAGTACTTC. The encoded protein is CAWSRKGRVDEQYF. Based on the CDR3 plus reference TRBV30 and TRBJ2-7, the full variable domain is SQTIHQWPATLVQPVGSPLSLECTVEGTSNPNLYWYRQAAGRGLQLLFYSVGIGQISSEVPQNLSASRPQDRQFILSSKKLLLSDSGFYLCAWSRKGRVDEQYFGPGTRLTVT.

The chain is built from TRBV11-2 and TRBJ2-2; 8 nucleotides match TRBD1. CDR1 is SGHAT, CDR2 FQNNGV, per germline. CDR3 length equals 15 residues. J lost 1 base, V lost 5 bases, and 3 bases had no gene match. CDR3 in amino acids: CASSPGTGNTGELFF. CDR3 nucleotides: TGTGCCAGCAGCCCCGGGACAGGGAACACCGGGGAGCTGTTTTTT. Full variable domain (outside the CDR3, taken from reference TRBV11-2 and TRBJ2-2): EAGVAQSPRYKIIEKRQSVAFWCNPISGHATLYWYQQILGQGPKLLIQFQNNGVVDDSQLPKDRFSAERLKGVDSTLKIQPAKLEDSAVYLCASSPGTGNTGELFFGEGSRLTVL.

The chain uses TRBV29-1 and TRBJ2-1; 7 nucleotides match TRBD1. Germline V gives CDR1 SQVTM, CDR2 ANQGSEA. This CDR3 has 15 amino acids. V gave up 7 bases and J gave up 2 bases; unmatched junction bases: 11. For the CDR3, the DNA is TGCAGCGCCCCCAGACAGGGACAAGCCTACAATGAGCAGTTCTTC. Translating it yields CSAPRQGQAYNEQFF.

This rearrangement joins TRBV5-1 to TRBJ2-5; possible D gene TRBD1, 6 bases. The CDR3 runs 15 residues. Trimming removed 5 bases at V and 2 bases at J, with 16 bases between. CDR1 is SGHRS and CDR2 is YFSETQ in the germline V gene. Written as DNA, the CDR3 is TGCGCCAGCAGTCTTATAGGGACACGGCAAGAGACCCAGTACTTC. Translating it yields CASSLIGTRQETQYF. The complete variable domain, with remaining parts taken from reference TRBV5-1 and TRBJ2-5, reads KAGVTQTPRYLIKTRGQQVTLSCSPISGHRSVSWYQQTPGQGLQFLFEYFSETQRNKGNFPGRFSGRQFSNSRSEMNVSTLELGDSALYLCASSLIGTRQETQYFGPGTRLLVL.

The rearrangement links TRBV14 to TRBJ2-7, with D possibly being TRBD2 (6 bases). Germline V gene sequence: CDR1 SGHDN, CDR2 FVKESK. Trimming took off 1 base at V and 4 bases at J, with 14 bases between the two ends. The CDR3 is 15 residues long. The CDR3 DNA reads as TGTGCCAGCAGCCAAGGGCGGGGTCCCGGGTACGAGCAGTACGTC. This codes for CASSQGRGPGYEQYV.

V usage is TRBV24-1 and J usage is TRBJ1-4; D remains unclear. The CDR3 sequence is 18 residues long. CDR1 is KGHDR, CDR2 SFDVKD, per germline. Trimming took 5 bases from V and 4 from J, leaving 22 bases between them. The CDR3 nucleotides read TGTGCCACCAGTGGCACAGAAATGCCCTGGGCCTTTAATGAAAAACTGTTTTTT. It encodes CATSGTEMPWAFNEKLFF.

This chain joins TRBV2 and TRBJ2-1, with 12 bases identical to TRBD2. This CDR3 region has 15 residues. The ends lost 5 bases at V and 4 bases at J; junction bases unmatched: 3. CDR1 is SNHLY and CDR2 is FYNNEI in the germline V gene. CDR3 sequence (DNA): TGTGCCAGCAGTCTTACTAGCGGGGGGTACAATGAGCAGTTCTTC. Its translation is CASSLTSGGYNEQFF.

The chain is built from TRBV11-1 and TRBJ2-3, with D possibly being TRBD2 (7 bases). Germline V gene lookup returns CDR1 SGHAT and CDR2 FQDESV (reference sequence). This CDR3 comprises 18 residues. V gave up 0 bases and J gave up 4 bases, with 20 bases separating them. CDR3 sequence: CASSLAGSTGGAADTQYF. CDR3 DNA: TGTGCCAGCAGCTTAGCGGGATCGACGGGGGGCGCGGCAGATACGCAGTATTTT.

The V and J genes are TRBV7-2 and TRBJ2-1, with D maybe TRBD2 (5 bases). Germline V gene sequence: CDR1 SGHTA, CDR2 FQGNSA. This CDR3 has 16 residues. With 0 bases removed from V and 3 bases from J, the gap between germline ends came to 12 bases. The CDR3 spells CASSLAISGYYNEQFF. CDR3 coding DNA: TGTGCCAGCAGCTTAGCGATAAGCGGCTACTACAATGAGCAGTTCTTC.

The chain is built from TRBV5-1 and TRBJ2-3; 9 bases line up with TRBD2. CDR3 length: 14 amino acids. Germline V gene lookup returns CDR1 SGHRS and CDR2 YFSETQ. The V segment lost 6 bases and the J segment 6 bases; nucleotides outside the gene matches: 8. The CDR3 DNA is TGCGCCAGCACTATAGCGGGGGCCGTGGATACGCAGTATTTT. Translated: CASTIAGAVDTQYF.

The CDR3 sequence is CASSPIQGGTGNTIYF. The CDR3 DNA reads TGTGCCAGCTCACCAATCCAGGGAGGAACTGGAAACACCATATATTTT. The gene calls are TRBV18 and TRBJ1-3, with a tentative D call TRBD1 (5 bases). CDR3 size: 16 residues. Looked up from germline, CDR1 is KGHSH and CDR2 is LQKENI. V was shortened by 2 bases and J by 2 bases, with 13 bases between the two germline ends.

The gene calls are TRBV7-2 and TRBJ1-1; D remains ambiguous. The germline V gene encodes CDR1 SGHTA and CDR2 FQGNSA. CDR3 length equals 14 residues. V was pared by 5 bases and J by 10 bases, with 20 bases between. The CDR3 DNA follows: TGTGCCAGCAGCCATCCGGGAGTACAGAGACGAGCTTTCTTT. It translates to CASSHPGVQRRAFF.

This sequence joins TRBV13 and TRBJ2-5; TRBD1 aligns across 7 bases. Trimming cost V 5 bases and J 2 bases; bases outside gene matches: 8. The CDR3 is 15 amino acids. From germline, CDR1 is PRHDT and CDR2 FYEKMQ (reference sequence). The CDR3 bases are TGTGCCAGCAGCATAGCAGACAGGGTACAAGAGACCCAGTACTTC. It is translated as CASSIADRVQETQYF.

This chain links TRBV18 with TRBJ2-5; a weak D match, TRBD2 (6 bases). The CDR3 covers 15 residues. The V end was cut by 2 bases, the J end by 5 bases, with 15 bases between. Germline V lookup: CDR1 KGHSH, CDR2 LQKENI. In DNA, the CDR3 is TGTGCCAGCTCACCATTTGGCTCCGCGGGGGAGACCCAGTACTTC. Encoded protein: CASSPFGSAGETQYF.

The rearrangement links TRBV5-8 to TRBJ1-2, with 8 bases lining up with TRBD1. V trimming: 4 bases; J trimming: 4 bases; junction bases outside the gene matches: 21. Germline V CDR1 and CDR2: SGHTS, YDEGEE. The CDR3 consists of 19 residues. CDR3: CASSGQARDRKNLAYGYTF. DNA of the CDR3: TGTGCCAGCAGCGGACAGGCCCGGGACAGGAAAAACTTGGCCTATGGCTACACCTTC.

This chain uses TRBV4-2 with TRBJ2-7; 7 bases are a match to TRBD2. With V trimmed by 4 bases and J by 0 bases, 12 bases remained unmatched. CDR3 length equals 17 residues. CDR1 is LGHNA, CDR2 YNFKEQ, per germline. The CDR3 loop is CASSPYSGGIPSYEQYF. The CDR3 DNA reads as TGTGCCAGCAGCCCTTATTCCGGGGGGATTCCCTCCTACGAGCAGTACTTC.

The rearrangement joins TRBV24-1 to TRBJ1-2; no firm D call. V lost 3 bases, J lost 8 bases, and 12 bases lay in between. This CDR3 has 13 residues. Germline values: CDR1 KGHDR, CDR2 SFDVKD. CDR3 in amino acids: CATSDEKRTGYTF. Written as DNA, the CDR3 is TGTGCCACCAGTGATGAGAAACGTACGGGCTACACCTTC.

This chain joins TRBV6-2 or TRBV6-3 and TRBJ1-5, with no clear D. Germline-derived CDR1 and CDR2 are MNHEY and SVGEGT. V was trimmed by 5 bases and J by 3 bases, leaving 20 bases between them. The length of the CDR3 is 17 residues. CDR3 nucleotide sequence: TGTGCCAGCAGTGTACCTCCGGGGTACAGCCCCAATCAGCCCCAGCATTTT. Translated: CASSVPPGYSPNQPQHF.

The gene calls are TRBV9 and TRBJ2-3, with D uncertain. The CDR3 runs to 14 residues. V was pared by 0 bases and J by 4 bases, with 9 bases between. Germline V lookup: CDR1 SGDLS, CDR2 YYNGEE. CDR3 nucleotide sequence: TGTGCCAGCAGCGTAGACGGGTTGGCAGATACGCAGTATTTT. As protein: CASSVDGLADTQYF. The full variable domain, its missing parts supplied by reference TRBV9 and TRBJ2-3, is DSGVTQTPKHLITATGQRVTLRCSPRSGDLSVYWYQQSLDQGLQFLIQYYNGEERAKGNILERFSAQQFPDLHSELNLSSLELGDSALYFCASSVDGLADTQYFGPGTRLTVL.

This clone was detected only once. The gene calls are TRBV2 and TRBJ2-7; 7 bases align to TRBD2. The germline gives CDR1 SNHLY, CDR2 FYNNEI. J was trimmed by 2 bases and V by 3 bases; bases with no gene match: 1. The CDR3 totals 13 residues. The CDR3 loop is CASSEGGAYEQYF. The CDR3 nucleotides are TGTGCCAGCAGTGAGGGGGGGGCCTACGAGCAGTACTTC.

Only one count was recorded for this clone. This chain links TRBV6-6 with TRBJ2-2, with unresolved D. The germline V and J ends were trimmed by 4 bases and 6 bases, with 9 bases remaining between them. The CDR3 is made up of 13 amino acids. Germline V gene data show CDR1 as MNHNY and CDR2 as SVGAGI (reference sequence). CDR3 in amino acids: CASSLWSSGELFF. CDR3 coding DNA: TGTGCCAGCAGTTTATGGAGCTCCGGGGAGCTGTTTTTT.

The chain recombines TRBV7-2 with TRBJ1-6; D unclear. Germline assignment: CDR1 SGHTA and CDR2 FQGNSA. The CDR3 runs 15 residues. V was shortened by 3 bases and J by 4 bases, with 10 bases between the two germline ends. CDR3 nucleotides: TGTGCCAGCAGCTTCTACCGGGGTTATAATTCACCCCTCCACTTT. It codes for CASSFYRGYNSPLHF.

This clone was counted once. The chain is built from TRBV14 and TRBJ2-6, with 8 bases fitting TRBD1. Looked up from germline, CDR1 is SGHDN and CDR2 is FVKESK. This CDR3 is 18 amino acids long. Trimming at V came to 3 bases and at J to 0 bases, leaving 7 bases not matched to a gene. CDR3 loop: CASSHMQGASSGANVLTF. The CDR3 nucleotides are TGTGCCAGCAGCCATATGCAGGGGGCGAGCTCTGGGGCCAACGTCCTGACTTTC.

V gene TRBV3-1 (or the pseudogene TRBV3-2) combines with J gene TRBJ1-2, with 8 bases lining up with TRBD1. V lost 6 bases to trimming and J lost 4 bases; unmatched junction nucleotides: 10. The V gene's germline CDR1 is LGHDT and CDR2 YNNKEL (reference sequence). There are 15 residues in the CDR3. The CDR3 reads CASSIRTGKGYGYTF. The CDR3 nucleotides are TGTGCCAGCAGTATCAGGACAGGGAAAGGCTATGGCTACACCTTC.

The gene calls are TRBV15 and TRBJ1-4; 11 nucleotides align to TRBD1. The CDR3 contains 17 residues. Trimming at V came to 4 bases and at J to 7 bases, leaving 11 bases not matched to a gene. Germline CDR1 reads LNHNV; CDR2 reads YYDKDF (reference sequence). DNA of the CDR3: TGTGCCACCAGCACAGGAGGACAGGGGGCGCGGGGTGAAAAACTGTTTTTT. The encoded protein is CATSTGGQGARGEKLFF. Drawing the rest from reference TRBV15 and TRBJ1-4, the complete variable domain is DAMVIQNPRYQVTQFGKPVTLSCSQTLNHNVMYWYQQKSSQAPKLLFHYYDKDFNNEADTPDNFQSRRPNTSFCFLDIRSPGLGDTAMYLCATSTGGQGARGEKLFFGSGTQLSVL.

The CDR3 sequence is CATSDFQGSGYTF. The CDR3 DNA sequence: TGTGCCACCAGTGATTTTCAGGGTAGTGGCTACACCTTC. This rearrangement joins TRBV24-1 to TRBJ1-2; maybe TRBD1 (5 bases). Trimming stripped 1 base from V and 7 bases from J, with 9 bases between. Germline V gene sequence: CDR1 KGHDR, CDR2 SFDVKD. The CDR3 extends over 13 amino acids.

The V and J genes are TRBV7-6 and TRBJ1-3, with 8 nucleotides matching TRBD1. The CDR3 runs 15 residues. Germline CDR1 reads SGHVS; CDR2 reads FNYEAQ. Unmatched junction bases numbered 6, after V lost 5 bases and J lost 3 bases. In DNA, the CDR3 is TGTGCCAGCAGCCTAGGACAGGGATTTGGAAACACCATATATTTT. It yields the protein CASSLGQGFGNTIYF.

The genes are TRBV5-1 and TRBJ2-1; maybe TRBD1 (6 bases). V lost 8 bases to trimming and J lost 9 bases, with 15 bases between them. The CDR3 loop spans 12 amino acids. Germline V gene data show CDR1 as SGHRS and CDR2 as YFSETQ. CDR3 amino acids: CASKDSWGEQFF. The CDR3 nucleotides are TGCGCCAGTAAGGACAGCTGGGGTGAGCAGTTCTTC. Complete variable domain (other parts from reference TRBV5-1 and TRBJ2-1): KAGVTQTPRYLIKTRGQQVTLSCSPISGHRSVSWYQQTPGQGLQFLFEYFSETQRNKGNFPGRFSGRQFSNSRSEMNVSTLELGDSALYLCASKDSWGEQFFGPGTRLTVL.